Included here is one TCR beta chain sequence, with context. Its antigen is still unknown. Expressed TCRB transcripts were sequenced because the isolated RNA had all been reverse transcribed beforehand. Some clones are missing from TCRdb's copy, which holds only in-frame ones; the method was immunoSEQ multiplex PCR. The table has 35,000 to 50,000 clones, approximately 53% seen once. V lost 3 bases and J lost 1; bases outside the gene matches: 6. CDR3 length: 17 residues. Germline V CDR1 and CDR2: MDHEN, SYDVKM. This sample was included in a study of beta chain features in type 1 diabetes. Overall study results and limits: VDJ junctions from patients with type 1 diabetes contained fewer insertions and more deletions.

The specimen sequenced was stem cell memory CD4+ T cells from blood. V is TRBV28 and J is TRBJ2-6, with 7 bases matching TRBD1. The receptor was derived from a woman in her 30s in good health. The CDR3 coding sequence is TGTGCCAGCAGTTTGTCTACAGGGGTATCTGGGGCCAACGTCCTGACTTTC. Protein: CASSLSTGVSGANVLTF.